This T cell receptor (beta chain) is drawn from a study of T-cell memory formation after mild COVID-19 (dated by TCRdb to the early 2020s). For the study in its entirety: TCR sequence clusters from the two donors were found to be largely donor specific. Longitudinal TCRalpha and TCRbeta repertoire sequencing tracked T-cell clones expanding and contracting after mild COVID-19 in a couple of donors. The cohort comprised two young, previously healthy adult volunteers, one female and one male.

Between the V and J ends, shortened by 5 bases and 10 bases respectively, the junction contains 14 bases. CDR1 and CDR2 are read off the germline V gene (reference sequence) as LNHNV and YYDKDF. The CDR3 measures 12 amino acids from cysteine to phenylalanine. The read is trimmed to its CDR3 DNA, 36 bases read in frame from base 1. Sequencing relied on an Illumina NovaSeq 6000. TCRalpha and TCRbeta cDNA libraries were constructed by 5'RACE with constant-segment primers, with sample barcodes and unique molecular identifiers being introduced. RNA was extracted from every sample with Trizol reagent. The libraries were amplified in two PCR steps, and the second step added a second sample barcode and Illumina TruSeq adapters. Libraries were sequenced on an Illumina NovaSeq with 2 x 150 bp paired-end reads. The authors processed their data as follows. Demultiplexing of reads and collapsing into UMI-guided consensus sequences were performed with migec v1.2.7. With mixcr v2.1.11, UMI consensuses were aligned to TRA and TRB V and J templates and assembled into clonotypes. Clonotypes were classified as expanded or contracted when called significant by both edgeR and NoisET, with noise models trained on biological replicates. For edgeR calls, the thresholds were a false discovery rate-adjusted p below 0.01 and a log2 fold-change of 1. As an exploratory analysis of dynamics, PCA with hierarchical clustering was applied to max-normalized trajectories of the 1000 most abundant clonotypes. Each responding clone was given a CD4 or CD8 phenotype based on the CD4+ and CD8+ repertoires, which had been sequenced separately. The public sequencing data were trimmed at Q25 with fastp and processed into clonotypes with MiXCR by TCRdb, which kept only in-frame beta chains. Here each entry gathers all rows of one CDR3 protein and keeps the most common genes and DNA. The V and J calls here are based on TCRdb, not the publication. Counted in this sample were some 300,000 distinct CDR3 sequences; under 25% of them appeared once. The ten top clones hold roughly a fifth of the sample.

Ficoll-Paque density gradient centrifugation was the method used to isolate PBMCs. For this clonotype: Its antigen remains unidentified. Base quality data are lacking; no much larger clone is found one base away.

The paper as a whole reports these results and caveats: Some responding clones were detected in pre-infection memory, suggesting pre-existing cross-reactive memory T cells joined the SARS-CoV-2 response. Balanced CD4/CD8 phenotypes were observed for clones contracting from day 15 to 85, whereas a bias towards CD4+ was observed for a second wave of clones expanding from day 15 to 37. Whether the second-wave clones peaking on day 37 were SARS-CoV-2 specific was not confirmed. The study included only a couple of mild cases, and larger cohorts that include severe cases with pre-infection samples were judged to be necessary. Contracting CD4+ clones were found mainly in CM and EM memory subsets, while CD8+ clones were enriched in EMRA.

The chain joins TRBV15 to TRBJ1-2, with no confidently assigned D gene. Sequencing used PBMCs or a T cell subset sorted from them (not recorded which). This receptor was obtained from a man in his late teens or twenties who had mild COVID-19 (a few samples of this study predate the infection). The sample titles of this study are shuffled in the database, so cell type and time point are left out; the donor was told from shared clones. The nucleotides are TGTGCCACCAGCCCCGCGGGGTGGGCCTACACCTTC. Translated, this gives CATSPAGWAYTF.